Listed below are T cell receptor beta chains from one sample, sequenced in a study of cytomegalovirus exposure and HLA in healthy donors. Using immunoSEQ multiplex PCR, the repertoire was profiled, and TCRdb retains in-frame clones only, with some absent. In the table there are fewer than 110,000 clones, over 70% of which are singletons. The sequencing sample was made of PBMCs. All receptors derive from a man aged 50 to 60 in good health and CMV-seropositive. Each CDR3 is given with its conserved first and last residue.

CDR3 protein: CASTSISSGSLAGELFF
V gene: TRBV28

CDR3 protein: CASVSAAANNEQFF
V gene: TRBV28

CDR3 protein: CASSLLAGGVSGANVLTF
V gene: TRBV5-1

CDR3 protein: CATSSAGTDPYEQYF
V gene: TRBV15

CDR3 protein: CASSQRLAAKETQYF
V gene: TRBV4-2

CDR3 protein: CASQKTGSGNAYEQYF
V gene: TRBV19

CDR3 protein: CASSPGYSRNYGYTF
V gene: TRBV28

CDR3 protein: CASSDPGSPHREQYF
V gene: TRBV2

CDR3 protein: CASSLFGAAYSNQPQHF
V gene: TRBV28

CDR3 protein: CASSRTAGVADTQYF
V gene: TRBV5-5

CDR3 protein: CASNQGSGNTIYF
V gene: TRBV21-1

CDR3 protein: CASSPSNNEQYF
V gene: TRBV9

CDR3 protein: CASSTRLDTDTQYF
V gene: TRBV19

CDR3 protein: CSVEAAKSAFF
V gene: TRBV29-1

CDR3 protein: CASSVEQNYGYTF
V gene: TRBV9

CDR3 protein: CASRAAGGREETQYF
V gene: TRBV19

CDR3 protein: CASRRTGPGTQYF
V gene: TRBV6-5

CDR3 protein: CASSYRDSGRGTEAFF
V gene: TRBV7-2

CDR3 protein: CAWTEIPSSGSPHEQYF
V gene: TRBV30

CDR3 protein: CASSEGTGRPMGSQYF
V gene: TRBV5-8

CDR3 protein: CSVTPPGQPYEKLFF
V gene: TRBV29-1